This is a list of T cell receptor beta chains from one sample in a study of shared clonotypes between healthy human individuals. Repertoires were generated with immunoSEQ multiplex PCR, while TCRdb's copy carries only in-frame clones and drops some. This sample has about 1 million clones; approximately 76% occur once, and the top ten carry less than 1.5%. The sequenced material came from memory CD4+ T cells sorted from blood. Receptors originate from a man aged 18 to 30 in good health. The CDR3 runs from the conserved cysteine through the conserved F or W. D genes are given only for firm matches. Clone sizes are given selectively: once, few, many, or a class where the clone is expanded.

abundance	v_gene	j_gene	d_gene	CDR3nt	CDR3aa
NA	TRBV5-1	TRBJ1-6	TRBD1	TGCGCCAGCAGCTTCCGGGACAGCTTGTCACCCCTCCACTTT	CASSFRDSLSPLHF
once	TRBV19	TRBJ2-7	TRBD1	TGTGCCAGTAGTAAGACCGGGACAGGACTGTACGAGCAGTACTTC	CASSKTGTGLYEQYF
NA	TRBV7-8	TRBJ1-6	NA	TGTGCCAGCAGCCGCCGGACATCTGGTACACCCCTCCACTTT	CASSRRTSGTPLHF
NA	TRBV28	TRBJ1-2	NA	TGTGCCAGCAGTCTTTTTGTGCGGAACCCCAACTATGGCTACACCTTC	CASSLFVRNPNYGYTF
NA	TRBV6-5	TRBJ2-5	NA	TGTGCCAGCAGTTACTCGGGCCGAGAGACCCAGTACTTC	CASSYSGRETQYF
once	TRBV28	TRBJ1-2	NA	TGTGCCAGCAGCCGCGGACGGGGTAACTATGGCTACACCTTC	CASSRGRGNYGYTF
NA	TRBV28	TRBJ1-5	NA	TGTGCCAGCTCAGGGAAGGGTCAGCCCCAGCATTTT	CASSGKGQPQHF
NA	TRBV30	TRBJ2-7	NA	TGTGCCTGGAGCAACTTGTACGAGCAGTACTTC	CAWSNLYEQYF
NA	TRBV11-2	TRBJ1-2	TRBD1	TGTGCCAGCAGCTCACAATACGGGACAGGAAGTCCTGGCTACACCTTC	CASSSQYGTGSPGYTF
NA	TRBV5-4	TRBJ2-3	TRBD2	TGTGCCAGCAGCCGGCGACTAGCGGGAGACACAGATACGCAGTATTTT	CASSRRLAGDTDTQYF
many	TRBV10-2	TRBJ2-7	NA	TGCGCCAGCAGTGACCCAGGTGGCACAAGCTCCTACGAGCAGTACTTC	CASSDPGGTSSYEQYF
many	TRBV19	TRBJ1-1	NA	TGTGCCAGTAGGGGGAACACTGAAGCTTTCTTT	CASRGNTEAFF
NA	TRBV5-1	TRBJ2-1	TRBD1	TGCGCCAGCAGCTTACGGACAGGGAGCGAGCAGTTCTTC	CASSLRTGSEQFF
NA	TRBV30	TRBJ2-5	NA	TGTGCCTGGAAATCCAATCGCGGGGGCCGGGGGGAGACCCAGTACTTC	CAWKSNRGGRGETQYF
NA	TRBV25-1	TRBJ1-6	NA	TGTGCCAGCGGTAGTTCGGGTTCACCCCTCCACTTT	CASGSSGSPLHF
NA	TRBV18	TRBJ2-3	NA	TGTGCCAGCCGGCTATCGGGAACCACAGATACGCAGTATTTT	CASRLSGTTDTQYF
few	TRBV7-2	TRBJ2-7	NA	TGTGCCAGCAGCTTATCCGGACGGGGTCCCTACGAGCAGTACTTC	CASSLSGRGPYEQYF
NA	TRBV28	TRBJ2-7	NA	TGTGCCAGCAGGGGGGGACGGGGGACCTACGAGCAGTACTTC	CASRGGRGTYEQYF
NA	TRBV21-1	TRBJ2-1	NA	TGTGCCAGCAGCAAAAAAAAGACTAGCAATGAGCAGTTCTTC	CASSKKKTSNEQFF
NA	TRBV10-3	TRBJ1-1	NA	TGTGCCATCAGTGAGCGGCTGGGAGCGAACACTGAAGCTTTCTTT	CAISERLGANTEAFF